The present entry profiles one T cell receptor (beta chain) with its context. Antigen: not known. The CDR3 has 14 amino acids. The germline V gene encodes CDR1 SEHNR and CDR2 FQNEAQ (reference sequence). The V and J ends lost 6 bases and 5 bases, in that order; junction bases with no gene match: 6. The source of the sample is a study of blood T cells in healthy people across ages. Study outcomes and limitations: Among long-lived donors, naive CD4+ cells were more numerous and diversity higher than in aged donors. The donors' CMV status was not determined, possibly confounding changes in expanded clonotypes. Age showed a roughly linear inverse relationship with TCR beta diversity per million T cells.

It was with a sample-barcoded 5' primer and a J-beta primer mix that a second PCR of about 6 to 11 cycles was run. Every sample gave at least 3 million paired-end reads containing CDR3. MiXCR was run by TCRdb on the 5' RACE reads, yielding one entry per CDR3 protein. This sample has roughly 930,000 distinct CDR3 sequences, with around 48% found just once. The sample consisted of blood. This chain links TRBV7-9 with TRBJ1-4; 7 bases align to TRBD1. The sequence was collected from a man aged 25 to 40 in good health. The CDR3 is CASRHGTANEKLFF. DNA of the CDR3: TGTGCCAGCAGACATGGGACAGCAAATGAAAAACTGTTTTTT.